This T cell receptor beta chain was sequenced for a study of blood T cell repertoires in COVID-19. Across the study: Donors in the United States, Italy and Spain gave samples during acute or convalescent COVID-19. PBMCs, B-cell-depleted T cells, or T cells were the source of the cDNA or gDNA that made up the material.

Germline trimming cut 3 bases from V and 4 bases from J; bases unmatched to any gene: 6. The CDR3 totals 16 residues. Germline V CDR1 and CDR2: SGHTA, FQGNSA. Original methodology: Amplifying reference gene primers gave estimates of nucleated cell counts. Some clones are missing from TCRdb's copy, which holds only in-frame ones; the method was immunoSEQ multiplex PCR. That table is the source of V, J and clone size, and D and trimming were worked out from the DNA. There are about 100,000 clones in the sample; around 88% occur only once, and 5% lies in the top ten. The sample consisted of peripheral blood. The sequence derives from a human donor in a cohort sampled during active COVID-19. The chain has TRBV7-2 and TRBJ2-5; 12 positions agree with TRBD2. The CDR3 loop is CASSLELAGGPETQYF. CDR3 bases: TGTGCCAGCAGCTTGGAACTAGCGGGAGGCCCAGAGACCCAGTACTTC.